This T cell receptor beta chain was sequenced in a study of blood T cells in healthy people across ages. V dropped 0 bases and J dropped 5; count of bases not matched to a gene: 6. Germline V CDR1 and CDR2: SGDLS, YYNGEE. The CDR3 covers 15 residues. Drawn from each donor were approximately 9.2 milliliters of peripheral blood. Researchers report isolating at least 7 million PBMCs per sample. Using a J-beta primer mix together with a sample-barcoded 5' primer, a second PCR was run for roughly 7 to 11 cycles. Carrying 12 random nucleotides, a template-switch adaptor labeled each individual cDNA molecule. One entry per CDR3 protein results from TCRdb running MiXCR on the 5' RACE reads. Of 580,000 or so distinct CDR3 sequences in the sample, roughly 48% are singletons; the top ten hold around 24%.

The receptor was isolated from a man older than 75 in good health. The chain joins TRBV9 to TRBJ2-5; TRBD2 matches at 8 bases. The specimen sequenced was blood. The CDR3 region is CASSVGLAGRETQYF. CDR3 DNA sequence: TGTGCCAGCAGCGTAGGTTTAGCGGGAAGGGAGACCCAGTACTTC. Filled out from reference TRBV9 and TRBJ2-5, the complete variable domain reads DSGVTQTPKHLITATGQRVTLRCSPRSGDLSVYWYQQSLDQGLQFLIQYYNGEERAKGNILERFSAQQFPDLHSELNLSSLELGDSALYFCASSVGLAGRETQYFGPGTRLLVL.